These T cell receptor beta chains were read from a single sample in a study of cytomegalovirus exposure and HLA in healthy donors. The table came from immunoSEQ multiplex PCR; TCRdb's copy has only in-frame clones and leaves some out. This sample yields approximately 180,000 clones, of which about 84% are seen a single time; over 1.1% belongs to the top ten. Sequenced sample: PBMCs. The origin of the receptors is a woman under 30 in good health and CMV-seronegative. Both conserved end residues are part of each CDR3. D genes are given only for firm matches. Clone size is given for some rows only: seen once, a few or many times, or a class if the clone is expanded.

CDR3 DNA: TGCGCCAGCTATAAACCCGGGACTAGCGGGGGGGCTGGGCCCGGGGAGCTGTTTTTT; CDR3 protein: CASYKPGTSGGAGPGELFF; V gene: TRBV23-1; clone size: .; D gene: TRBD2; J gene: TRBJ2-2
CDR3 DNA: TGTGCCAGCAGTGCCGCGGGTGGTTACGAGCAGTACTTC; CDR3 protein: CASSAAGGYEQYF; V gene: TRBV25-1; clone size: .; D gene: .; J gene: TRBJ2-7
CDR3 DNA: TGTGCCTGGTCCCGAGGGCTAGCCGCAGATACGCAGTATTTT; CDR3 protein: CAWSRGLAADTQYF; V gene: TRBV30; clone size: .; D gene: .; J gene: TRBJ2-3
CDR3 DNA: TGTGCTAGTGGTGCGGGGCCCCATTATGGCTACACCTTC; CDR3 protein: CASGAGPHYGYTF; V gene: TRBV12-5; clone size: .; D gene: .; J gene: TRBJ1-2
CDR3 DNA: TGTGCCAGCAGCCGCCGGACAGGGCATCAGCCCCAGCATTTT; CDR3 protein: CASSRRTGHQPQHF; V gene: TRBV6-5; clone size: .; D gene: TRBD1; J gene: TRBJ1-5
CDR3 DNA: TGTGCCAGCTCACCAGATCCTCAGGGGATCTATGGCTACACCTTC; CDR3 protein: CASSPDPQGIYGYTF; V gene: TRBV18; clone size: .; D gene: .; J gene: TRBJ1-2
CDR3 DNA: TGCAGCGTTGAATCCCAGGGCTGGGATGGCTACACCTTC; CDR3 protein: CSVESQGWDGYTF; V gene: TRBV29-1; clone size: once; D gene: .; J gene: TRBJ1-2
CDR3 DNA: TGTGCCAGCAGTGACAGGGGGTTGTATGGCTACACCTTC; CDR3 protein: CASSDRGLYGYTF; V gene: TRBV6-5; clone size: .; D gene: TRBD1; J gene: TRBJ1-2
CDR3 DNA: TGTGCCTCCGGCCGGGGGGCGGGAAACACCATATATTTT; CDR3 protein: CASGRGAGNTIYF; V gene: TRBV7-9; clone size: .; D gene: .; J gene: TRBJ1-3
CDR3 DNA: TGTGCCAGCAGTTTTGGGCCAGCCTACGAGCAGTACTTC; CDR3 protein: CASSFGPAYEQYF; V gene: TRBV27; clone size: few; D gene: .; J gene: TRBJ2-7
CDR3 DNA: TGCGCCAGCAGCCAAGATGCGGCCCGACGGCAGGATACGCAGTATTTT; CDR3 protein: CASSQDAARRQDTQYF; V gene: TRBV4-1; clone size: .; D gene: .; J gene: TRBJ2-3
CDR3 DNA: TGTGCCAGCAGGCCCCCTAGCGGGGGCAACGAGCAGTACTTC; CDR3 protein: CASRPPSGGNEQYF; V gene: TRBV7-9; clone size: .; D gene: TRBD2; J gene: TRBJ2-7
CDR3 DNA: TGTGCCAGTAATTCTAGGTCCTGGGCAGGGTATAACTATGGCTACACCTTC; CDR3 protein: CASNSRSWAGYNYGYTF; V gene: TRBV19; clone size: .; D gene: .; J gene: TRBJ1-2
CDR3 DNA: TGCGCCAGCAGGTCACAGGGGAACGAGCAGTACTTC; CDR3 protein: CASRSQGNEQYF; V gene: TRBV5-1; clone size: .; D gene: TRBD1; J gene: TRBJ2-7
CDR3 DNA: TGTGCCAGCATTTGGGTTCGGACAGCCTATAGCAATCAGCCCCAGCATTTT; CDR3 protein: CASIWVRTAYSNQPQHF; V gene: TRBV2; clone size: .; D gene: .; J gene: TRBJ1-5
CDR3 DNA: TGCGCCAGCAGTGAGTCGACTGGCCTCCCCTACGAGCAGTACTTC; CDR3 protein: CASSESTGLPYEQYF; V gene: TRBV10-2; clone size: few; D gene: .; J gene: TRBJ2-7
CDR3 DNA: TGCGCCAGCAGCTGGGGGGATAGGAATGAGCAGTTCTTC; CDR3 protein: CASSWGDRNEQFF; V gene: TRBV5-1; clone size: .; D gene: .; J gene: TRBJ2-1
CDR3 DNA: TGTGCCAGCAGAAGACAGGGGGCCCAGCATTTT; CDR3 protein: CASRRQGAQHF; V gene: TRBV6-1; clone size: few; D gene: TRBD1; J gene: TRBJ1-5
CDR3 DNA: TGTGCCAGTAGTTTTGTGTGGGGCGGCGGAGCCAAAAACATTCAGTACTTC; CDR3 protein: CASSFVWGGGAKNIQYF; V gene: TRBV19; clone size: .; D gene: .; J gene: TRBJ2-4
CDR3 DNA: TGTGCCAGCTCACCACCTGGTCAGATTGATGGCTACACCTTC; CDR3 protein: CASSPPGQIDGYTF; V gene: TRBV18; clone size: .; D gene: .; J gene: TRBJ1-2
CDR3 DNA: TGTGCCAGCAGTGAAGGGTTGGGGCAAGATACGCAGTATTTT; CDR3 protein: CASSEGLGQDTQYF; V gene: TRBV6-1; clone size: .; D gene: .; J gene: TRBJ2-3
CDR3 DNA: TGCGCCAGCAGCCCGCAGGGACAGGGGAGCTCACCCCTCCACTTT; CDR3 protein: CASSPQGQGSSPLHF; V gene: TRBV5-1; clone size: .; D gene: TRBD1; J gene: TRBJ1-6
CDR3 DNA: TGTGCCTGGACGCCCAGGGGCACTGAAGCTTTCTTT; CDR3 protein: CAWTPRGTEAFF; V gene: TRBV30; clone size: .; D gene: .; J gene: TRBJ1-1
CDR3 DNA: TGCGCCAGCAGCCAAGATCGCGGACTACCCCCAGATACGCAGTATTTT; CDR3 protein: CASSQDRGLPPDTQYF; V gene: TRBV4-1; clone size: .; D gene: .; J gene: TRBJ2-3
CDR3 DNA: TGTGCCACGCGGGGATCCTATAACAATGAGCAGTTCTTC; CDR3 protein: CATRGSYNNEQFF; V gene: TRBV15; clone size: .; D gene: .; J gene: TRBJ2-1
CDR3 DNA: TGCGCCAGCAGCCCCGGACAGTATGGCTACACCTTC; CDR3 protein: CASSPGQYGYTF; V gene: TRBV5-1; clone size: .; D gene: .; J gene: TRBJ1-2
CDR3 DNA: TGTGCTAGTGGTTTGTTAGACGAGCAGTACTTC; CDR3 protein: CASGLLDEQYF; V gene: TRBV12-5; clone size: .; D gene: .; J gene: TRBJ2-7
CDR3 DNA: TGCGCCAGCAGCGCGGGGAGCTCTGGAAACACCATATATTTT; CDR3 protein: CASSAGSSGNTIYF; V gene: TRBV5-1; clone size: .; D gene: .; J gene: TRBJ1-3